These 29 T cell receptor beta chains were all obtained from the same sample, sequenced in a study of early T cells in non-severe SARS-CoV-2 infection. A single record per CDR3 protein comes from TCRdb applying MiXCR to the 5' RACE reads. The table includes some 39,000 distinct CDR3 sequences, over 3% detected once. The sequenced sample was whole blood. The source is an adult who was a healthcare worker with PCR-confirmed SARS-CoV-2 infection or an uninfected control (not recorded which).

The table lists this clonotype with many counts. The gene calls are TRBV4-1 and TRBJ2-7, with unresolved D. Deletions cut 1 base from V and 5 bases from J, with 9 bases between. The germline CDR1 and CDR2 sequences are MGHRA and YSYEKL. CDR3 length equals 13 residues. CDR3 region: CASSQVPANEQYF. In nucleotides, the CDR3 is TGCGCCAGCAGCCAAGTCCCCGCCAACGAGCAGTACTTC.

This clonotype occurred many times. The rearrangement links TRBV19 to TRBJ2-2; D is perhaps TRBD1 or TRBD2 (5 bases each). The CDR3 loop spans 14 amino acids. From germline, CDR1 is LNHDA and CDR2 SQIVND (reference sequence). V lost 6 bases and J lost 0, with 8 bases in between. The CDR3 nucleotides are TGTGCCAGTAGGGGGACGGCGAACACCGGGGAGCTGTTTTTT. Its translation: CASRGTANTGELFF.

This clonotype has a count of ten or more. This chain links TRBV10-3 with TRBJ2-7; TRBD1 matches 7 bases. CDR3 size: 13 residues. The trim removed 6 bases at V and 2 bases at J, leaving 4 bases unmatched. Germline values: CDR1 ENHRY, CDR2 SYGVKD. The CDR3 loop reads CAISAGGPYEQYF. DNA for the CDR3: TGTGCCATCAGCGCAGGGGGACCCTACGAGCAGTACTTC.

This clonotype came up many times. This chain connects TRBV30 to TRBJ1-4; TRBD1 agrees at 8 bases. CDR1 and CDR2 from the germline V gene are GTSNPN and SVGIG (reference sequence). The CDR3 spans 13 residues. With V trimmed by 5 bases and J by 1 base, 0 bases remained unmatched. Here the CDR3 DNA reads TGTGCCTGGGGACAGGGAACTAATGAAAAACTGTTTTTT. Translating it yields CAWGQGTNEKLFF.

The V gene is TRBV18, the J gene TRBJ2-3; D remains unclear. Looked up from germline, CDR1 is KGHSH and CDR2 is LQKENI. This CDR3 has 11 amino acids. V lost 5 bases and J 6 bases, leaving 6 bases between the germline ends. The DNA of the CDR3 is TGTGCCAGCTCAAAGGAGGATACGCAGTATTTT. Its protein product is CASSKEDTQYF.

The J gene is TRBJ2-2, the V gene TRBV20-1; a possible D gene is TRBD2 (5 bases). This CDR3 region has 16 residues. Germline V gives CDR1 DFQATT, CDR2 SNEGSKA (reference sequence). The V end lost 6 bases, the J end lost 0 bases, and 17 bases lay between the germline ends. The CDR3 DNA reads TGCAGTGCAGAGGCTCGGGGAATCGCGAACACCGGGGAGCTGTTTTTT. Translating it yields CSAEARGIANTGELFF.

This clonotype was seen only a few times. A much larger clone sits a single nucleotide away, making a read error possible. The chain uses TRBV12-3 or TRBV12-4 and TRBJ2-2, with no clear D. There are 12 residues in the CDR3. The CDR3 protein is CASGLVTGELFF. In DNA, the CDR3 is TGTGCCAGCGGTTTAGTCACCGGGGAGCTGTTTTTT.

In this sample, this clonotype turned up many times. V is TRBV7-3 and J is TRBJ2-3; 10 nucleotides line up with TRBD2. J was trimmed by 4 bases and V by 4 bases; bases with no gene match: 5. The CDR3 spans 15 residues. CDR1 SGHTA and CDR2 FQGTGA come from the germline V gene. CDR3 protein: CASSYLAGDPDTQYF. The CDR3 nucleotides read TGTGCCAGCAGCTACCTAGCGGGAGACCCAGATACGCAGTATTTT.

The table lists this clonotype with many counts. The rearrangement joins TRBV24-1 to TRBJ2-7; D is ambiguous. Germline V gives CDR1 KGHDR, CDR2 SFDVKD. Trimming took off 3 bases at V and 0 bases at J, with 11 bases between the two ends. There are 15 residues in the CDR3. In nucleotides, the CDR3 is TGTGCCACCAGTGATGATGACCGAAACTCCTACGAGCAGTACTTC. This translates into CATSDDDRNSYEQYF.

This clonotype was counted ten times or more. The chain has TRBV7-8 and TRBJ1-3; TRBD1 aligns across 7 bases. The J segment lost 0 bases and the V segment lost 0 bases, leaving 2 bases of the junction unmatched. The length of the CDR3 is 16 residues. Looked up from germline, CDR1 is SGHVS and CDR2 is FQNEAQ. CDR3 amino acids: CASSLAGQSSGNTIYF. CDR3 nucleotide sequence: TGTGCCAGCAGCTTAGCGGGACAGAGCTCTGGAAACACCATATATTTT.

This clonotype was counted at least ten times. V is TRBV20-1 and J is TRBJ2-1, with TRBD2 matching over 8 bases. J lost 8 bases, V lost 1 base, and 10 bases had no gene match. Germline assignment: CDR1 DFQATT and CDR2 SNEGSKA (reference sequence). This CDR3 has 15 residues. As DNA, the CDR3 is TGCAGTGCTAGAGGCCGGGGACTAGTAGCGTATGAGCAGTTCTTC. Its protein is CSARGRGLVAYEQFF.

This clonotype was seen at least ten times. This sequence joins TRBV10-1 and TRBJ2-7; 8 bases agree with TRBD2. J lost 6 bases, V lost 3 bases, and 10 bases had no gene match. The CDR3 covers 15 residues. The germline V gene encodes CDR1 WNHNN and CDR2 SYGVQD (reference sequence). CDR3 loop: CASSEAGTRFGEQYF. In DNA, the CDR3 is TGCGCCAGCAGTGAAGCCGGGACTAGGTTCGGCGAGCAGTACTTC.

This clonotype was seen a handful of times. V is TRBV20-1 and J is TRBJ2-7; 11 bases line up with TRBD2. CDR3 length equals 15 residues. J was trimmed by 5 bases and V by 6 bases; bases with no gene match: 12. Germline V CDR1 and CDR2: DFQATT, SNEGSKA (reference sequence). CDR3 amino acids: CSALTSGSPRDEQYF. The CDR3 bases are TGCAGTGCGCTAACTAGCGGGAGCCCGAGGGACGAGCAGTACTTC.

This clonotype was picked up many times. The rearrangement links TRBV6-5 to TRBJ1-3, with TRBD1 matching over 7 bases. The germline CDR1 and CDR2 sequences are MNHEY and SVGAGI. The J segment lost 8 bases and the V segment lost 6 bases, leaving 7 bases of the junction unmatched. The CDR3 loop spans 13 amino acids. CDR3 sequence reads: CASREGARDTIYF. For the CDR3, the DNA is TGTGCCAGCAGAGAGGGGGCTCGGGACACCATATATTTT.

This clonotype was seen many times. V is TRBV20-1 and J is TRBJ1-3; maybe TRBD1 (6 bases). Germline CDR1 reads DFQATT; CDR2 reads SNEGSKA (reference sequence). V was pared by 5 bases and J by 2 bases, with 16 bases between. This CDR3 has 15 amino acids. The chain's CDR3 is CSALPGATAGNTIYF. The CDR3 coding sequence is TGCAGTGCTTTGCCGGGGGCAACGGCTGGAAACACCATATATTTT.

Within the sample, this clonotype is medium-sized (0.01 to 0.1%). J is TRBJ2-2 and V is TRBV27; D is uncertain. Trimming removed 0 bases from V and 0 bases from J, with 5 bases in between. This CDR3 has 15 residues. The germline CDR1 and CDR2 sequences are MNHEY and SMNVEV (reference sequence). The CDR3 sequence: CASSLSFSNTGELFF. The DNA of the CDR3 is TGTGCCAGCAGTTTATCATTCTCGAACACCGGGGAGCTGTTTTTT.

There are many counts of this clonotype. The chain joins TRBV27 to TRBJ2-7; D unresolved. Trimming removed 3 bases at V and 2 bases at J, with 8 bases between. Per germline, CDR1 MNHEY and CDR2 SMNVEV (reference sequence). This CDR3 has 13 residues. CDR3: CASSFTPTYEQYF. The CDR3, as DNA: TGTGCCAGCAGTTTTACCCCTACCTACGAGCAGTACTTC.

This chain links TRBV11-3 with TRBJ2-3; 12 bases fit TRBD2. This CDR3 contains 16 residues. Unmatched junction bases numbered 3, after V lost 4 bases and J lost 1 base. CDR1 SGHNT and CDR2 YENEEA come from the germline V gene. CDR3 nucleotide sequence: TGTGCCAGCAGCTCGGGACTAGCGGGCCGCACAGATACGCAGTATTTT. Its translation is CASSSGLAGRTDTQYF. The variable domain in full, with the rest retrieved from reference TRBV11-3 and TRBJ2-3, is EAGVVQSPRYKIIEKKQPVAFWCNPISGHNTLYWYLQNLGQGPELLIRYENEEAVDDSQLPKDRFSAERLKGVDSTLKIQPAELGDSAVYLCASSSGLAGRTDTQYFGPGTRLTVL.

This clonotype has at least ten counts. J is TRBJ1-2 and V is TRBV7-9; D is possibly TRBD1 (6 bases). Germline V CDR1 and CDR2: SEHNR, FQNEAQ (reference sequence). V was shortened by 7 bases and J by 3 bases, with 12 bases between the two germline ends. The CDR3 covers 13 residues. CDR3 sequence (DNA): TGTGCCAGCACCACAGGGTTCGACTATGGCTACACCTTC. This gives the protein CASTTGFDYGYTF.

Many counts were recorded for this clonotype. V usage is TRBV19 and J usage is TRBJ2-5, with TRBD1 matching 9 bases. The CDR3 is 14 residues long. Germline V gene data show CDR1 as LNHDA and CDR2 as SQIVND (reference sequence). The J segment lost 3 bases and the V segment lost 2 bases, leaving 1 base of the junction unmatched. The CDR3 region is CASSIRQGEETQYF. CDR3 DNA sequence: TGTGCCAGTAGTATACGACAGGGGGAAGAGACCCAGTACTTC.

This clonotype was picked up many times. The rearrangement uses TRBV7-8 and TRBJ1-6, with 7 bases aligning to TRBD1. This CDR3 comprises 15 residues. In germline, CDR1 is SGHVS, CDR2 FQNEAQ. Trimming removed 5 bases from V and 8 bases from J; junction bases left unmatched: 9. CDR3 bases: TGTGCCAGCAGCCTCGGACAGGCTGGGGATTCACCCCTCCACTTT. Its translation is CASSLGQAGDSPLHF.

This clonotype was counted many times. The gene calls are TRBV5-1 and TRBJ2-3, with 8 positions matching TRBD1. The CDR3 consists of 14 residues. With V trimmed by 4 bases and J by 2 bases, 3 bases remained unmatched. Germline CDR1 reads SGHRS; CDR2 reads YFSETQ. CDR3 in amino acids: CASSPDRVTDTQYF. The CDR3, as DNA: TGCGCCAGCAGCCCGGACAGGGTCACAGATACGCAGTATTTT.

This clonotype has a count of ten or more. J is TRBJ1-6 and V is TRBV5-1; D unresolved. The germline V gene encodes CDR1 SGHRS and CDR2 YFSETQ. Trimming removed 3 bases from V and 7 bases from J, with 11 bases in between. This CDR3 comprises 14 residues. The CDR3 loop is CASSSREGNSPLHF. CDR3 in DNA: TGCGCCAGCAGCTCCCGAGAGGGCAATTCACCCCTCCACTTT.

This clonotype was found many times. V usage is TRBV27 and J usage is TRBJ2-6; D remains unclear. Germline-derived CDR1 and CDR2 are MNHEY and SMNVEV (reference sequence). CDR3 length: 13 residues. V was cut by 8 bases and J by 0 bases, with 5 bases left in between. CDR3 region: CASGYSGANVLTF. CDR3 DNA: TGTGCCAGCGGGTACTCTGGGGCCAACGTCCTGACTTTC.

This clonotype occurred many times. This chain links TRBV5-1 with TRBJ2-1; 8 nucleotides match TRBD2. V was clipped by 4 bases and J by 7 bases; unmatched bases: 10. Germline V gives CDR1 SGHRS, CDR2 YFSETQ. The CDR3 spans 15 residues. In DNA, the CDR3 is TGCGCCAGCAGCCCACTAGCGGCCCTTCAAAATGAGCAGTTCTTC. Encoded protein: CASSPLAALQNEQFF.

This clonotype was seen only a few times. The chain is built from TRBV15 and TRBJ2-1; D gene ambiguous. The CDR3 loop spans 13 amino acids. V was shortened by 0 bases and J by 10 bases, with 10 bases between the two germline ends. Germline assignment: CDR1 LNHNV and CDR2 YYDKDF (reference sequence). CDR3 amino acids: CATSRDWAWEQFF. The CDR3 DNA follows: TGTGCCACCAGCAGAGACTGGGCTTGGGAGCAGTTCTTC.

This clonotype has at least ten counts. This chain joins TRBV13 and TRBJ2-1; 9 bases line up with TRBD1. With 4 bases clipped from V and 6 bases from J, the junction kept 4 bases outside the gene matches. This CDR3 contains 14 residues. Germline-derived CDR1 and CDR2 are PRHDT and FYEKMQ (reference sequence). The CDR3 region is CASSWGQGSNEQFF. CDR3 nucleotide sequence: TGTGCCAGCAGCTGGGGACAGGGTTCCAATGAGCAGTTCTTC.

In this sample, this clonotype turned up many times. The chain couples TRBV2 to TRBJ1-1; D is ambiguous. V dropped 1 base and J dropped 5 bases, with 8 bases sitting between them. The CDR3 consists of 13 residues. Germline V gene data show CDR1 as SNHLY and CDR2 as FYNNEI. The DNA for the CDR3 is TGTGCCAGCAGTGAAGTCTTGGGGACTGAAGCTTTCTTT. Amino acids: CASSEVLGTEAFF.

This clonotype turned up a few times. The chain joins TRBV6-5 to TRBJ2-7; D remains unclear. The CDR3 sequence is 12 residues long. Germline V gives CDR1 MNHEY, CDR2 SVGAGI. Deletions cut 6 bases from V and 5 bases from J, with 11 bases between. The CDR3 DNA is TGTGCCAGCAGGAGCCCTGGGGACGAGCAGTACTTC. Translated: CASRSPGDEQYF.